This entry describes one T cell receptor beta chain. The sample is drawn from a study of shared clonotypes between healthy human individuals. Profiling relied on immunoSEQ multiplex PCR, and the TCRdb table lists in-frame clones only, not all of them. The sample comprises 1,100,000 or so clones, 70% to 80% of which are singletons, and about 0.52% rests with the top ten. V was cut by 4 bases and J by 9 bases, with 13 bases left in between. Germline loops: CDR1 MNHEY, CDR2 SVGAGI. The CDR3 spans 13 residues. Sequencing input: memory CD4+ T cells from PBMCs. Indicated subset: CD45RA-negative fraction. The clonotype was recovered from a man younger than 35 in good health. Some clones in this sample may be carry-over from other donors' samples. The gene calls are TRBV6-5 and TRBJ2-1, with a possible D match to TRBD2 (6 bases). The CDR3 region is CASSSSSGAEQFF. CDR3 coding DNA: TGTGCCAGCAGTTCCTCTTCGGGAGCTGAGCAGTTCTTC.